Following are 32 T cell receptor beta chains from one sample sequenced in a study of PD-L1 blockade in urothelial cancer. Data came from immunoSEQ multiplex PCR; TCRdb stores just in-frame clones and leaves some out. The table has about 48,000 clones, about 90% seen once. Time point specified: peripheral blood 6 weeks after treatment start. This specimen consisted of PBMCs, obtained around atezolizumab (anti-PD-L1) treatment. These receptors all stem from a man aged 60 to 69 with urothelial cancer.

This clone came up once. The V and J genes are TRBV30 and TRBJ1-3, with no clear D. Trimming took off 2 bases at V and 2 bases at J, with 7 bases between the two ends. This CDR3 is 13 amino acids long. Germline V gene lookup returns CDR1 GTSNPN and CDR2 SVGIG (reference sequence). CDR3 nucleotides: TGTGCCTGGAGTACCCAGACTGGAAACACCATATATTTT. This encodes CAWSTQTGNTIYF.

The rearrangement uses TRBV5-8 and TRBJ2-3, with D perhaps matching TRBD2 (5 bases). The V end lost 2 bases, the J end lost 1 base, and 17 bases lay between the germline ends. Per the germline V gene, CDR1 is SGHTS and CDR2 is YDEGEE. This CDR3 is built from 17 residues. CDR3 region: CASSLTLLARGTDTQYF. CDR3 DNA: TGTGCCAGCAGCTTAACGTTGCTAGCCCGAGGCACAGATACGCAGTATTTT.

This clone was counted once. V usage is TRBV5-1 and J usage is TRBJ2-1, with 16 nucleotides matching TRBD2. The J segment lost 7 bases and the V segment lost 6 bases, leaving 13 bases of the junction unmatched. Germline-derived CDR1 and CDR2 are SGHRS and YFSETQ. The CDR3 spans 18 residues. CDR3 nucleotides: TGCGCCAGCAAACTCAGCGGGACTAGCGGGAGGGCATGGAATGAGCAGTTCTTC. Translated: CASKLSGTSGRAWNEQFF.

This clone was seen only a few times. V is TRBV7-8 and J is TRBJ1-6; tentative D call: TRBD1 (5 bases). Germline V gives CDR1 SGHVS, CDR2 FQNEAQ. This CDR3 is built from 15 residues. The V and J ends lost 1 base and 10 bases respectively, with 14 bases between them. DNA for the CDR3: TGTGCCAGCAGCTTAGGGCAGGGTATTGGGTCACCCCTCCACTTT. Its protein is CASSLGQGIGSPLHF.

The chain couples TRBV6-4 to TRBJ2-4; 16 nucleotides align to TRBD2. This CDR3 region has 17 residues. The V gene end was trimmed by 9 bases and the J gene end by 0 bases; junction bases not matched to a gene: 5. Germline V CDR1 and CDR2: MRHNA, SNTAGT. The CDR3 DNA reads TGTGCCAGGACGGGACTAGCGGGGGGGCAAGCCAAAAACATTCAGTACTTC. It specifies CARTGLAGGQAKNIQYF.

J is TRBJ2-7 and V is TRBV6-6, with 7 nucleotides matching TRBD2. There are 13 residues in the CDR3. J gave up 3 bases and V 6 bases, and 5 bases lay outside the gene matches. Per the germline V gene, CDR1 is MNHNY and CDR2 is SVGAGI (reference sequence). Written as DNA, the CDR3 is TGTGCCAGCAGCCTGGGGGGGGACTACGAGCAGTACTTC. As protein: CASSLGGDYEQYF.

This clone was picked up one time. The genes are TRBV5-1 and TRBJ2-5; 7 nucleotides line up with TRBD1. The CDR3 has 15 amino acids. In germline, CDR1 is SGHRS, CDR2 YFSETQ. J lost 2 bases, V lost 3 bases, and 7 bases had no gene match. The CDR3 loop is CASSWSGTAQETQYF. The CDR3 nucleotides read TGCGCCAGCAGCTGGTCCGGGACAGCTCAAGAGACCCAGTACTTC.

This clone was seen a handful of times. CDR3 DNA sequence: TGTGCCAGTGCTGACAGGGTCCCGAACACTGAAGCTTTCTTT. Translating it yields CASADRVPNTEAFF. This chain connects TRBV19 to TRBJ1-1; 7 nucleotides line up with TRBD1. V lost 8 bases to trimming and J lost 1 base; unmatched junction nucleotides: 7. Germline V CDR1 and CDR2: LNHDA, SQIVND (reference sequence). CDR3 size: 14 residues.

The V gene is TRBV7-9, the J gene TRBJ1-6; D is ambiguous. Germline V gene sequence: CDR1 SEHNR, CDR2 FQNEAQ (reference sequence). Trimming pared 6 bases from V and 8 bases from J, leaving 17 bases between. This CDR3 comprises 15 residues. CDR3 sequence reads: CASSLDLAPYSPLHF. For the CDR3, the DNA is TGTGCCAGCAGTCTTGATTTGGCCCCCTATTCACCCCTCCACTTT.

This clone was observed a few times. In nucleotides, the CDR3 is TGTGCCAGTAGAGACAGGAGTTTGAACACTGAAGCTTTCTTT. It is translated as CASRDRSLNTEAFF. This chain uses TRBV19 with TRBJ1-1, with D maybe TRBD1 (6 bases). CDR1 is LNHDA, CDR2 SQIVND, per germline (reference sequence). The V and J ends lost 6 bases and 0 bases respectively, with 11 bases between them. CDR3 size: 14 residues.

V gene TRBV9 combines with J gene TRBJ1-4; possibly TRBD1 for D (5 bases). The V gene's germline CDR1 is SGDLS and CDR2 YYNGEE. V was shortened by 0 bases and J by 8 bases, with 14 bases between the two germline ends. This CDR3 spans 15 amino acids. The CDR3 spells CASSVGVRVGEKLFF. CDR3 in DNA: TGTGCCAGCAGCGTAGGTGTCAGGGTTGGCGAAAAACTGTTTTTT.

The chain carries TRBV9 and TRBJ2-5, with 8 bases that match TRBD2. There are 16 residues in the CDR3. The ends lost 0 bases at V and 4 bases at J; junction bases unmatched: 8. Per the germline V gene, CDR1 is SGDLS and CDR2 is YYNGEE. The CDR3 is CASSVGGLAFRETQYF. The DNA for the CDR3 is TGTGCCAGCAGCGTAGGAGGACTAGCATTTAGAGAGACCCAGTACTTC. Together with reference TRBV9 and TRBJ2-5, the CDR3 gives the full variable domain: DSGVTQTPKHLITATGQRVTLRCSPRSGDLSVYWYQQSLDQGLQFLIQYYNGEERAKGNILERFSAQQFPDLHSELNLSSLELGDSALYFCASSVGGLAFRETQYFGPGTRLLVL.

V is TRBV5-1 and J is TRBJ2-5, with 7 bases fitting TRBD2. The V gene's germline CDR1 is SGHRS and CDR2 YFSETQ. This CDR3 is 15 amino acids long. V gave up 4 bases and J gave up 2 bases; unmatched junction bases: 8. The CDR3 spells CASSTLAGDQETQYF. CDR3 DNA sequence: TGCGCCAGCAGCACCCTTGCGGGGGATCAAGAGACCCAGTACTTC.

The rearrangement links TRBV4-1 to TRBJ2-1; 11 nucleotides line up with TRBD2. Germline CDR1 MGHRA, CDR2 YSYEKL. The CDR3 runs to 16 residues. V lost 2 bases to trimming and J lost 4 bases; unmatched junction nucleotides: 4. The CDR3 loop is CASSQTTSGGYNEQFF. CDR3 nucleotide sequence: TGCGCCAGCAGCCAAACTACTAGCGGGGGTTACAATGAGCAGTTCTTC.

This clone was recorded only once. In the same sample, other DNA sequences code for this CDR3. This chain links TRBV30 with TRBJ2-7; D is uncertain. Germline CDR1 reads GTSNPN; CDR2 reads SVGIG (reference sequence). The CDR3 spans 12 residues. V lost 0 bases, J lost 3 bases, and 6 bases lay in between. In nucleotides, the CDR3 is TGTGCCTGGAGTGTATCCCGCTACGAGCAGTACTTC. This gives the protein CAWSVSRYEQYF. Complete variable domain (other parts from reference TRBV30 and TRBJ2-7): SQTIHQWPATLVQPVGSPLSLECTVEGTSNPNLYWYRQAAGRGLQLLFYSVGIGQISSEVPQNLSASRPQDRQFILSSKKLLLSDSGFYLCAWSVSRYEQYFGPGTRLTVT.

V is TRBV29-1 and J is TRBJ2-5; TRBD2 agrees at 12 bases. The CDR3 has 15 residues. Losses at the gene ends were 6 bases for V and 5 bases for J; bases not matched to a gene: 10. Germline assignment: CDR1 SQVTM and CDR2 ANQGSEA. DNA for the CDR3: TGCAGCGTCGCCTACCTAGCGGGGGGGCGGGAGACCCAGTACTTC. This sequence encodes CSVAYLAGGRETQYF.

By share, this clone counts as medium-sized. This rearrangement joins TRBV6-1 to TRBJ2-7; TRBD1 matches at 7 bases. After removal of 11 bases from V and 6 bases from J, the junction contained 16 bases not matched to a gene. The CDR3 loop spans 14 amino acids. The germline CDR1 and CDR2 sequences are MNHNS and SASEGT. The CDR3 reads CAGGALGQGVEQYF. Written as DNA, the CDR3 is TGTGCCGGAGGCGCCTTGGGGCAGGGGGTCGAGCAGTACTTC.

The rearrangement joins TRBV18 to TRBJ2-1; the match to TRBD2 covers 11 bases. Germline CDR1 KGHSH, CDR2 LQKENI. Trimming at V came to 6 bases and at J to 5 bases, leaving 6 bases not matched to a gene. This CDR3 region has 15 residues. CDR3 amino acids: CASSLAGGRNNEQFF. In DNA, the CDR3 is TGTGCCAGCTCTCTAGCGGGGGGTCGAAACAATGAGCAGTTCTTC.

The chain links TRBV7-3 to TRBJ2-3; TRBD2 agrees at 10 bases. The CDR3 consists of 15 residues. J lost 0 bases, V lost 6 bases, and 3 bases had no gene match. Looked up from germline, CDR1 is SGHTA and CDR2 is FQGTGA. CDR3 DNA sequence: TGTGCCAGCAGTCCTAGCGGGGGCAGCACAGATACGCAGTATTTT. Translation gives CASSPSGGSTDTQYF. Full variable domain (remainder filled in from reference TRBV7-3 and TRBJ2-3): GAGVSQTPSNKVTEKGKYVELRCDPISGHTALYWYRQSLGQGPEFLIYFQGTGAADDSGLPNDRFFAVRPEGSVSTLKIQRTERGDSAVYLCASSPSGGSTDTQYFGPGTRLTVL.

This clone was counted a single time. This chain joins TRBV18 and TRBJ2-1; 12 nucleotides align to TRBD2. CDR3 size: 15 residues. Germline V gene sequence: CDR1 KGHSH, CDR2 LQKENI. V trimming: 5 bases; J trimming: 4 bases; junction bases outside the gene matches: 3. CDR3 coding DNA: TGTGCCAGCTCATCGACTAGCGGGGGTTACAATGAGCAGTTCTTC. As protein: CASSSTSGGYNEQFF.

The V gene is TRBV5-1, the J gene TRBJ1-4, with a tentative D call TRBD1 (5 bases). CDR3 length: 16 residues. Trimming cost V 0 bases and J 3 bases, with 12 bases left between them. Looked up from germline, CDR1 is SGHRS and CDR2 is YFSETQ. CDR3 protein: CASSLAGAGANEKLFF. CDR3 nucleotide sequence: TGCGCCAGCAGCTTGGCAGGAGCGGGGGCTAATGAAAAACTGTTTTTT. The variable domain in full, with the rest retrieved from reference TRBV5-1 and TRBJ1-4, is KAGVTQTPRYLIKTRGQQVTLSCSPISGHRSVSWYQQTPGQGLQFLFEYFSETQRNKGNFPGRFSGRQFSNSRSEMNVSTLELGDSALYLCASSLAGAGANEKLFFGSGTQLSVL.

This chain uses TRBV11-2 with TRBJ1-1, with D perhaps TRBD1 (6 bases). CDR1 is SGHAT, CDR2 FQNNGV, per germline. V dropped 9 bases and J dropped 1 base, with 15 bases sitting between them. The CDR3 sequence is 14 residues long. This CDR3 reads CASQGSRGNTEAFF. DNA for the CDR3: TGTGCCAGTCAGGGGTCGAGGGGGAACACTGAAGCTTTCTTT. Full variable domain (rest looked up from reference TRBV11-2 and TRBJ1-1): EAGVAQSPRYKIIEKRQSVAFWCNPISGHATLYWYQQILGQGPKLLIQFQNNGVVDDSQLPKDRFSAERLKGVDSTLKIQPAKLEDSAVYLCASQGSRGNTEAFFGQGTRLTVV.

J is TRBJ2-3 and V is TRBV27, with 8 bases lining up with TRBD1. Germline assignment: CDR1 MNHEY and CDR2 SMNVEV (reference sequence). The CDR3 has 12 amino acids. Trimming cost V 6 bases and J 10 bases; bases outside gene matches: 6. The CDR3 is CASRERQGPQYF. Here the CDR3 DNA reads TGTGCCAGCAGGGAAAGACAGGGGCCGCAGTATTTT.

The chain joins TRBV6-5 to TRBJ1-1; TRBD1 matches 9 bases. V gave up 2 bases and J gave up 6 bases; unmatched junction bases: 7. CDR3 length: 15 residues. Per germline, CDR1 MNHEY and CDR2 SVGAGI. DNA for the CDR3: TGTGCCAGCAGTTACCCCGGGACAGGGAGTTCTGAAGCTTTCTTT. This translates into CASSYPGTGSSEAFF.

This rearrangement joins TRBV6-1 to TRBJ1-4, with a possible D match to TRBD1 (5 bases). Germline V gene data show CDR1 as MNHNS and CDR2 as SASEGT. Trimming shortened V by 6 bases and J by 6 bases, and 17 bases separated the two germline ends. This CDR3 region has 15 residues. The CDR3 spells CASRSSRGEHEKLFF. The CDR3 DNA sequence: TGTGCCAGCAGGTCTTCGCGGGGGGAACATGAAAAACTGTTTTTT.

CDR3 bases: TGTGCCTGGAGCGTCGGACAAAGCAATCAGCCCCAGCATTTT. Translated, it gives CAWSVGQSNQPQHF. The gene calls are TRBV30 and TRBJ1-5; D is possibly TRBD1 (5 bases). The CDR3 consists of 14 residues. Germline CDR1 and CDR2: GTSNPN and SVGIG (reference sequence). V lost 3 bases, J lost 1 base, and 10 bases lay in between.

This clone was observed a handful of times. This rearrangement joins TRBV7-2 to TRBJ1-1; no definite D call. The CDR3 loop spans 13 amino acids. Trimming removed 0 bases at V and 1 base at J, with 3 bases between. In germline, CDR1 is SGHTA, CDR2 FQGNSA. This CDR3 is CASSLAQNTEAFF. The CDR3 region has the DNA TGTGCCAGCAGCTTAGCTCAGAACACTGAAGCTTTCTTT.

J is TRBJ1-2 and V is TRBV19, with 11 nucleotides matching TRBD1. Germline CDR1 LNHDA, CDR2 SQIVND (reference sequence). The CDR3 sequence is 13 residues long. V lost 10 bases to trimming and J lost 5 bases; unmatched junction nucleotides: 6. The chain's CDR3 is CATRRDRGYGYTF. The DNA for the CDR3 is TGTGCCACCCGACGGGACAGGGGGTATGGCTACACCTTC.

This chain uses TRBV10-3 with TRBJ1-4; D is perhaps TRBD1 (5 bases). This CDR3 has 13 residues. Deletions cut 8 bases from V and 6 bases from J, with 13 bases between. Germline-derived CDR1 and CDR2 are ENHRY and SYGVKD. The CDR3 here is CAIARVVDEKLFF. DNA for the CDR3: TGTGCCATCGCCAGGGTGGTGGATGAAAAACTGTTTTTT.

The genes are TRBV21-1 and TRBJ2-7; no check of the table's D call, TRBD1, against the DNA was made. TRBV21-1 is noted as a pseudogene. This CDR3 has 19 residues. The CDR3 DNA sequence: TGTGCCAGCAGCAAGAAGTCGGACAGGGGGAAAGTATCGCTGCGCGAGCAGTACTTC. Amino acid sequence: CASSKKSDRGKVSLREQYF.

V is TRBV5-1 and J is TRBJ1-2; TRBD1 might be the D (6 bases). CDR3 length: 13 residues. V gave up 2 bases and J gave up 6 bases, with 11 bases separating them. Germline V CDR1 and CDR2: SGHRS, YFSETQ. The CDR3 region is CASSFYRADGYTF. CDR3 nucleotide sequence: TGCGCCAGCAGCTTTTACAGGGCGGATGGCTACACCTTC.

The chain recombines TRBV4-2 with TRBJ1-2; 8 positions match TRBD1. From germline, CDR1 is LGHNA and CDR2 YNFKEQ. With V trimmed by 2 bases and J by 1 base, 9 bases remained unmatched. The length of the CDR3 is 17 residues. In DNA form, the CDR3 reads TGTGCCAGCAGCCAACAAAACCCGGGACAGGTTAACTATGGCTACACCTTC. Its translation is CASSQQNPGQVNYGYTF.